The 18 T cell receptor beta chains reported below all come from one sample, sequenced in a study of blood T cell repertoires in COVID-19. Libraries were prepared by immunoSEQ multiplex PCR; TCRdb keeps only in-frame clonotypes and omits some of them. The sample holds about 120,000 clones, over 65% seen once. Material: peripheral blood. The source is a man between 65 and 85 years old with acute or convalescent COVID-19.

The rearrangement uses TRBV25-1 and TRBJ1-2, with 10 bases lining up with TRBD1. From germline, CDR1 is MGHDK and CDR2 SYGVNS. This CDR3 region has 17 residues. Trimming removed 3 bases from V and 4 bases from J; junction bases left unmatched: 11. Written as DNA, the CDR3 is TGTGCCAGCAGTGATCCCGGGACAGGGGAGTTGGTCTATGGCTACACCTTC. It codes for CASSDPGTGELVYGYTF.

V gene TRBV30 combines with J gene TRBJ2-1; 10 bases are shared with TRBD2. This CDR3 is 14 amino acids long. V shed 0 bases and J 4 bases; nucleotides not matched to a gene: 0. Germline CDR1 and CDR2: GTSNPN and SVGIG (reference sequence). In DNA form, the CDR3 reads TGTGCCTGGAGTGTAGCGGGAGGGTACAATGAGCAGTTCTTC. This encodes CAWSVAGGYNEQFF.

This chain links TRBV14 with TRBJ2-7; D is possibly TRBD2 (5 bases). The CDR3 runs to 13 residues. CDR1 and CDR2 from the germline V gene are SGHDN and FVKESK. V lost 6 bases and J lost 2, with 11 bases in between. CDR3 coding DNA: TGTGCCAGCAGTCGAAGCGGTACCTACGAGCAGTACTTC. Translated, it gives CASSRSGTYEQYF.

V and J are TRBV27 and TRBJ2-1; 9 bases are shared with TRBD2. Per the germline V gene, CDR1 is MNHEY and CDR2 is SMNVEV (reference sequence). CDR3 length: 15 amino acids. Germline trimming cut 4 bases from V and 8 bases from J; bases unmatched to any gene: 9. The CDR3 reads CASSSYSGGLDEQFF. CDR3 DNA: TGTGCCAGCAGTTCGTATAGCGGGGGTTTGGATGAGCAGTTCTTC.

This sequence joins TRBV5-1 and TRBJ2-1; 10 nucleotides align to TRBD2. V lost 2 bases and J lost 7; bases outside the gene matches: 6. Germline V gene sequence: CDR1 SGHRS, CDR2 YFSETQ. The CDR3 totals 15 residues. The CDR3 protein is CASSLSGRAGNEQFF. In DNA form, the CDR3 reads TGCGCCAGCAGCTTAAGCGGGAGGGCCGGTAATGAGCAGTTCTTC.

The V gene is TRBV18, the J gene TRBJ1-2; 7 bases match TRBD1. Germline V lookup: CDR1 KGHSH, CDR2 LQKENI. CDR3 size: 14 residues. V lost 2 bases to trimming and J lost 7 bases; unmatched junction nucleotides: 7. The CDR3 DNA is TGTGCCAGCTCACCAACCAACAGGGGAGCTGGCTACACCTTC. Translated: CASSPTNRGAGYTF.

In regard to this clone: This CDR3 is also generated by other DNA sequences in the sample. The J gene is TRBJ2-6, the V gene TRBV5-5; D gene unclear. CDR3 size: 15 residues. Trimming stripped 0 bases from V and 1 base from J, with 5 bases between. Germline-derived CDR1 and CDR2 are SGHKS and YYEKEE (reference sequence). The CDR3 loop is CASSLAGSGANVLTF. CDR3 DNA: TGTGCCAGCAGCTTGGCCGGTTCTGGGGCCAACGTCCTGACTTTC.

The chain carries TRBV6-2 or TRBV6-3 and TRBJ2-7, with 8 nucleotides matching TRBD1. CDR1 is MNHEY, CDR2 SVGEGT, per germline. The CDR3 has 14 amino acids. Losses at the gene ends were 5 bases for V and 1 base for J; bases not matched to a gene: 4. The CDR3 DNA follows: TGTGCCAGCAGTCCCAGGGGGCTGTCCTACGAGCAGTACTTC. As protein: CASSPRGLSYEQYF.

J is TRBJ1-1 and V is TRBV4-3, with 9 bases lining up with TRBD1. After removal of 0 bases from V and 2 bases from J, the junction contained 10 bases not matched to a gene. The CDR3 runs to 18 residues. Germline values: CDR1 LGHNA, CDR2 YSLEER. Here the CDR3 reads CASSQEIRDRARNTEAFF. DNA of the CDR3: TGCGCCAGCAGCCAAGAGATCCGGGACAGGGCGCGAAACACTGAAGCTTTCTTT.

This clone turned up a few times. V and J are TRBV24-1 and TRBJ1-4, with 9 nucleotides matching TRBD1. Germline V gene sequence: CDR1 KGHDR, CDR2 SFDVKD. CDR3 length: 16 amino acids. V gave up 6 bases and J gave up 10 bases; unmatched junction bases: 14. In DNA, the CDR3 is TGTGCCACCAGTAGTGAACGACAGGGGGATCAGGGAAAACTGTTTTTT. It specifies CATSSERQGDQGKLFF.

This chain joins TRBV5-5 and TRBJ2-7, with 8 nucleotides matching TRBD1. The J segment lost 6 bases and the V segment lost 1 base, leaving 9 bases of the junction unmatched. Germline V gives CDR1 SGHKS, CDR2 YYEKEE (reference sequence). CDR3 length: 15 residues. The CDR3 region is CASSLIGQGKIEQYF. In DNA, the CDR3 is TGTGCCAGCAGCTTGATAGGACAGGGAAAAATCGAGCAGTACTTC.

This clone was detected a few times. The chain combines TRBV6-6 with TRBJ1-5, with D possibly being TRBD1 (5 bases). Germline CDR1 MNHNY, CDR2 SVGAGI (reference sequence). There are 13 residues in the CDR3. Trimming shortened V by 8 bases and J by 8 bases, and 16 bases separated the two germline ends. CDR3 bases: TGTGCCAGCGGGGCTCAAAATTGGGAGCCCCAGCATTTT. Protein sequence: CASGAQNWEPQHF.

V is TRBV3-1 (or the pseudogene TRBV3-2) and J is TRBJ1-5; D possibly corresponds to TRBD1 (6 bases). Deletions cut 0 bases from V and 7 bases from J, with 10 bases between. This CDR3 is built from 14 residues. CDR1 and CDR2 from the germline V gene are LGHDT and YNNKEL (reference sequence). The CDR3 DNA is TGTGCCAGCAGCCAAGAACAGGGCAGGCAGCCCCAGCATTTT. It encodes CASSQEQGRQPQHF.

The V gene is TRBV19, the J gene TRBJ2-5; tentatively, D is TRBD1 (6 bases). Deletions cut 3 bases from V and 5 bases from J, with 16 bases between. Looked up from germline, CDR1 is LNHDA and CDR2 is SQIVND (reference sequence). This CDR3 comprises 15 residues. The CDR3 nucleotides are TGTGCCAGTAGTATCTCCGGGACACAGAAGGAGACCCAGTACTTC. Translated: CASSISGTQKETQYF.

This clone was detected only once. The V and J genes are TRBV18 and TRBJ2-7, with 11 positions matching TRBD2. V lost 6 bases to trimming and J lost 7 bases; unmatched junction nucleotides: 14. Germline loops: CDR1 KGHSH, CDR2 LQKENI. There are 16 residues in the CDR3. The CDR3 loop reads CASSPSSSGGAREQYF. CDR3 in DNA: TGTGCCAGCTCGCCTTCCAGTAGCGGGGGGGCTCGAGAGCAGTACTTC.

The chain couples TRBV30 to TRBJ1-6; 7 bases are shared with TRBD1. Per the germline V gene, CDR1 is GTSNPN and CDR2 is SVGIG (reference sequence). The junction had 23 bases not matched to a gene; V was cut back by 3 bases and J by 9 bases. The CDR3 has 19 amino acids. The CDR3 loop reads CAWSENRDRGYLIGSPLHF. The CDR3 region has the DNA TGTGCCTGGAGCGAAAACCGGGACAGAGGGTACCTAATCGGTTCACCCCTCCACTTT.

The rearrangement links TRBV2 to TRBJ1-5; D is uncertain. V was shortened by 2 bases and J by 4 bases, with 9 bases between the two germline ends. Germline-derived CDR1 and CDR2 are SNHLY and FYNNEI. This CDR3 contains 14 residues. CDR3 sequence: CASSERTENQPQHF. CDR3 DNA: TGTGCCAGCAGTGAACGAACGGAGAATCAGCCCCAGCATTTT.

The V and J genes are TRBV5-4 and TRBJ2-2; 8 bases line up with TRBD2. This CDR3 has 15 amino acids. Trimming cost V 4 bases and J 6 bases; bases outside gene matches: 8. Germline lookup yields CDR1 SGHNT and CDR2 YYREEE (reference sequence). CDR3 coding DNA: TGTGCCAGCAGCCTCCGGGGAGCGGGAGCCGGGGAGCTGTTTTTT. Translated: CASSLRGAGAGELFF.